A selection of T cell receptor beta chains follows, all from one sample in a study of blood T cell repertoires in COVID-19. Sequencing was performed with immunoSEQ multiplex PCR; in TCRdb, only in-frame clones are kept and a portion is missing. Seen here are fewer than 200,000 clones, about 82% observed once, and the top ten hold 6.5%. Material for sequencing was peripheral blood. The receptors here all came from a man aged 70-80 years with active or convalescent COVID-19. The CDR3 runs from the conserved cysteine through the conserved F or W. Fields, in order: V gene, clone size, J gene, D gene, CDR3 DNA, CDR3 protein. The D gene is left open where the match is weak. Expanded clones are given a class, and other clones once, few, many or no size at all.

>TRBV9|.|TRBJ1-1|.
TGTGCCAGCAGCGTAGATTCGGGTGAAGCTTTCTTT
CASSVDSGEAFF
>TRBV5-1|.|TRBJ2-3|.
TGCGCCAGCAGCTTGGGTCGCGGGACAGTCACAGATACGCAGTATTTT
CASSLGRGTVTDTQYF
>TRBV3-1/TRBV3-2|.|TRBJ2-3|TRBD2
TGTGCCAGCAGCCAAGGAAGTGGGACTAGCGGGGATACGCAGTATTTT
CASSQGSGTSGDTQYF
>TRBV12-3/TRBV12-4|.|TRBJ2-7|.
TGTGCCAGCAGTTTGGGGCAGAACTACGAGCAGTACTTC
CASSLGQNYEQYF
>TRBV7-6|.|TRBJ2-7|TRBD2
TGTGCCAGCAGTCGAGGACTAGCGGGCTCCTACGAGCAGTACTTC
CASSRGLAGSYEQYF
>TRBV4-3|once|TRBJ2-1|.
TGCGCCAGCAGCCAAGCGGACGGCGGGAACAATGAGCAGTTCTTC
CASSQADGGNNEQFF
>TRBV19|.|TRBJ1-1|.
TGTGCCAGTAGCGCGCACGTTAACACTGAAGCTTTCTTT
CASSAHVNTEAFF
>TRBV30|.|TRBJ1-2|.
TGTGCCAAGAGTAGGAGGCCTGTTGACGGCTACACCTTC
CAKSRRPVDGYTF
>TRBV7-2|once|TRBJ1-6|.
TGTGCCAGCAGCTTAGTTCCTTATAATTCACCCCTCCACTTT
CASSLVPYNSPLHF
>TRBV19|.|TRBJ2-1|TRBD2
TGTGCCAGTAGTAACTGGGAGGGTGAGCAGTTCTTC
CASSNWEGEQFF
>TRBV27|.|TRBJ1-1|TRBD1
TGTGCCAGCAGTCCGATACAGGGGATGGTGGGCACTGAAGCTTTCTTT
CASSPIQGMVGTEAFF
>TRBV2|few|TRBJ2-7|TRBD1
TGTGCCAGCAGACCAAAGAACAGGGGTAGCGATTACGAGCAGTACTTC
CASRPKNRGSDYEQYF
>TRBV5-4|.|TRBJ2-7|TRBD2
TGTGCCAGCAGCGGGACTAGCGGGGCCCCGCTGGCCCACGAGCAGTACTTC
CASSGTSGAPLAHEQYF
>TRBV7-9|once|TRBJ2-5|.
TGTGCCAGCAGCCAGGTCGGTAGCGGAGAGACCCAGTACTTC
CASSQVGSGETQYF
>TRBV2|.|TRBJ1-6|TRBD1
TGTGCCAGCAGTAGACAGGGTTTGTCTAATTCACCCCTCCACTTT
CASSRQGLSNSPLHF
>TRBV6-5|.|TRBJ2-7|.
TGTGCCAGCAGTTACGGGGCCAGCGCCGAGCAGTACTTC
CASSYGASAEQYF
>TRBV5-6|.|TRBJ2-7|.
TGTGCCAGCAGTTTAGACACCGAGCTCGGCTACGAGCAGTACTTC
CASSLDTELGYEQYF
>TRBV5-4|.|TRBJ2-1|TRBD2
TGTGCCAGCAGTTTCCTAGCGGGGGTCTTCGACAATGAGCAGTTCTTC
CASSFLAGVFDNEQFF
>TRBV19|few|TRBJ1-3|.
TGTGCCAGTAGTATCGGGGACATCGGAAACACCATATATTTT
CASSIGDIGNTIYF
>TRBV7-9|.|TRBJ2-1|TRBD2
TGTGCCAGCAGATCGGGGGGGGCCCTAAACAATGAGCAGTTCTTC
CASRSGGALNNEQFF
>TRBV19|.|TRBJ1-6|.
TGTGCCAGTAGTATAGAGGGGCAGAATTCACCCCTCCACTTT
CASSIEGQNSPLHF
>TRBV4-2|few|TRBJ2-1|TRBD2
TGTGCCAGCAGCCTAACTACTAGCGGGGTCAGCTCCTACAATGAGCAGTTCTTC
CASSLTTSGVSSYNEQFF
>TRBV4-3|once|TRBJ1-1|.
TGCGCCAGCAGCCAAGATGTCAGTAACACTGAAGCTTTCTTT
CASSQDVSNTEAFF
>TRBV19|.|TRBJ1-5|TRBD1
TGTGCCAGTAGTACCCGACAGGGCGAAACCGGACAGCCCCAGCATTTT
CASSTRQGETGQPQHF
>TRBV29-1|.|TRBJ1-2|.
TGCAGCGCTCGGACTAGCTATGGCTACACCTTC
CSARTSYGYTF
>TRBV12-3/TRBV12-4|.|TRBJ1-1|.
TGTGCCAGCAGTTTTTCTCCCACTGAAGCTTTCTTT
CASSFSPTEAFF
>TRBV10-1|.|TRBJ1-1|.
TGCGCCAGCAGTGAGTCTGTCGCCCTCCGAAGAAGCGAAGCTTTCTTT
CASSESVALRRSEAFF
>TRBV3-1/TRBV3-2|.|TRBJ1-4|TRBD1
TGTGCCAGCAGCCAGGAGGGACAGGGGCTTGAAAAACTGTTTTTT
CASSQEGQGLEKLFF
>TRBV5-1|.|TRBJ2-1|TRBD2
TGCGCCAGCAGCTCACTCGGGGGACTAGCGGGAGAAGGTGAGCAGTTCTTC
CASSSLGGLAGEGEQFF
>TRBV18|.|TRBJ1-3|.
TGTGCCAGCTCACCGACATTTAGCGGACAATCCAGCTCTGGAAACACCATATATTTT
CASSPTFSGQSSSGNTIYF
>TRBV9|few|TRBJ1-1|.
TGTGCCAGCAGCGTAGACGGGACAAGGGGCACTGAAGCTTTCTTT
CASSVDGTRGTEAFF
>TRBV6-5|.|TRBJ1-1|TRBD1
TGTGCCAGCAGTTACTCGACACAAGGGACAGGATGTTTCTTT
CASSYSTQGTGCFF
>TRBV6-4|once|TRBJ2-1|.
TGTGCCAGCAGTGACGGCTGGAATGAGCAGTTCTTC
CASSDGWNEQFF
>TRBV2|.|TRBJ1-3|.
TGTGCCAGCAGACTCATACAGGCGACCTCTGGAAACACCATATATTTT
CASRLIQATSGNTIYF
>TRBV21-1|.|TRBJ2-4|.
TGTGCCAGCAGCAAAGCGGTCAAGGGGTTTGCCAAAAACATTCAGTACTTC
CASSKAVKGFAKNIQYF
>TRBV5-1|.|TRBJ1-4|TRBD1
TGCGCCAGCAGCTTGGGGGGACAGACTAATGAAAAACTGTTTTTT
CASSLGGQTNEKLFF
>TRBV11-2|.|TRBJ1-2|.
TGTGCCAGCAGCTTAGCAGGGGCTGGCTATGGCTACACCTTC
CASSLAGAGYGYTF
>TRBV7-7|.|TRBJ2-5|TRBD1
TGTGCCAGCAGCTTGGGGGGGACAGGGGGCGAAGAGACCCAGTACTTC
CASSLGGTGGEETQYF
>TRBV27|.|TRBJ2-2|.
TGTGCCAGCAGTTGGGGCAGGGCGAACACCGGGGAGCTGTTTTTT
CASSWGRANTGELFF
>TRBV5-1|.|TRBJ1-1|.
TGCGCCAGCAGCTTCACGGCGGGGGTATACACTGAAGCTTTCTTT
CASSFTAGVYTEAFF
>TRBV29-1|.|TRBJ2-5|.
TGCAGCGTTGAATTCGGAGGGTTGGAGACCCAGTACTTC
CSVEFGGLETQYF
>TRBV13|.|TRBJ2-5|TRBD1
TGTGCCAGCAGCTTAAAAAGGACAGGGGGCGTTGAGACCCAGTACTTC
CASSLKRTGGVETQYF
>TRBV2|few|TRBJ1-1|TRBD1
TGTGCCAGCAGGGCTTATGACAGGGATACTGAAGCTTTCTTT
CASRAYDRDTEAFF
>TRBV6-2/TRBV6-3|.|TRBJ2-1|TRBD1
TGTGCCAGCAGTACCCAGGGACAGGGCTTACTAAAGAGCTCCTACAATGAGCAGTTCTTC
CASSTQGQGLLKSSYNEQFF
>TRBV12-5|.|TRBJ2-3|TRBD2
TGTGCTAGTGGTTTAGGAGCGGGAGGGCATACGCAGTATTTT
CASGLGAGGHTQYF
>TRBV29-1|once|TRBJ1-1|.
TGCAGCGTTGAAGAGGGGGCAGGGGTAGCTTTCTTT
CSVEEGAGVAFF
>TRBV7-9|.|TRBJ2-7|.
TGTGCCAGCAGCGGTACAGGCTACGAGCAGTACTTC
CASSGTGYEQYF
>TRBV4-3|.|TRBJ1-2|.
TGCGCCAGCAGCCAAGATAGGCGGGATCACTATGGCTACACCTTC
CASSQDRRDHYGYTF
>TRBV29-1|.|TRBJ1-1|TRBD1
TGCAGCGCTGCCCCGGGACAGCTTATTGAAGCTTTCTTT
CSAAPGQLIEAFF
>TRBV5-8|.|TRBJ1-2|.
TGTGCCAGCAGCTTGGCCGAGGTTCAGCTTCACCTTTTCTATGGCTACACCTTC
CASSLAEVQLHLFYGYTF
>TRBV14|.|TRBJ1-2|TRBD1
TGTGCCAGCAGCCATATTTTTGAGGGGGCTGGCTACACCTTC
CASSHIFEGAGYTF
>TRBV6-4|.|TRBJ2-1|.
TGTGCCAGCAGTGCCCGAGAGACGGGAAATGAGCAGTTCTTC
CASSARETGNEQFF
>TRBV3-1/TRBV3-2|once|TRBJ2-5|TRBD1
TGTGCCAGCAGTTATCCCGGACAGGGCCAAGAGACCCAGTACTTC
CASSYPGQGQETQYF
>TRBV21-1|.|TRBJ1-1|.
TGTGCCAGCAGCAAAGGGAGTAGGCCAACCCTCGCTGAAGCTTTCTTT
CASSKGSRPTLAEAFF
>TRBV11-2|many|TRBJ2-2|TRBD2
TGTGCCAGCAGACCCTCTAGCGGTACGAACACCGGGGAGCTGTTTTTT
CASRPSSGTNTGELFF